This TCR beta chain is from a study of spatial heterogeneity in lung cancer. Study observations and caveats: Tumor mutation count correlated with how many alpha and beta TCRs expanded intratumorally.

This clonotype was picked up many times. Its antigen is not identified. TCR cDNA molecules were tagged individually, and each one carried a unique molecular identifier. TCRdb ran MiXCR on the 5' RACE reads and lists one entry per CDR3 protein. The table records about 8,100 distinct CDR3 sequences, 4.5% to 6% of them present only once. V dropped 3 bases and J dropped 8 bases, with 21 bases sitting between them. Germline values: CDR1 SGHTA, CDR2 FQGNSA. This CDR3 spans 16 amino acids. This sample's time point: sample taken at primary tumor resection. This sequence was found in a male donor with early-stage non-small cell lung cancer. J is TRBJ2-3 and V is TRBV7-2, with D perhaps matching TRBD1 or TRBD2 (7 bases each). Source: lung tumor tissue, taken at surgery. This CDR3 is CASSFPPRGGGGTQYF. The CDR3 coding sequence is TGTGCCAGCAGCTTCCCCCCACGGGGAGGGGGCGGTACGCAGTATTTT. The full variable domain, with the rest looked up from reference TRBV7-2 and TRBJ2-3, is GAGVSQSPSNKVTEKGKDVELRCDPISGHTALYWYRQSLGQGLEFLIYFQGNSAPDKSGLPSDRFSAERTGGSVSTLTIQRTQQEDSAVYLCASSFPPRGGGGTQYFGPGTRLTVL.